A single T cell receptor (beta chain) is shown here with its context. What it binds is not known. The data stem from a study of a mutant IDH1 vaccine in newly diagnosed glioma. The overall study: Former treatment meant radiotherapy, temozolomide, or both; the majority had gotten both.

The data were produced by immunoSEQ multiplex PCR, yet TCRdb's version contains in-frame clones alone and is incomplete. The sample records 99,000 or so clones, 70% to 90% being singletons. Time point here: baseline, week 1 (first vaccination visit). Treatment noted: pre-vaccination baseline after standard-of-care therapy. Patients carried new grade 3 or 4 IDH1-mutant astrocytomas lacking nuclear ATRX. General study results and limits: Most patients, 85% to 95%, showed vaccine-induced immune responses.

This CDR3 region has 16 residues. The ends were cut back, 2 bases at V and 0 bases at J, with 10 bases in the middle. The germline CDR1 and CDR2 sequences are MNHEY and SMNVEV (reference sequence). This receptor was identified in a woman aged 45 to 65 with glioma. This chain joins TRBV27 and TRBJ2-2; D perhaps matches TRBD2 (5 bases). The specimen was PBMCs, collected from a glioma patient treated with radiotherapy, temozolomide or both. The CDR3 nucleotides read TGTGCCAGCAGTTTAGGTAGCGCTGCGAACACCGGGGAGCTGTTTTTT. As protein: CASSLGSAANTGELFF.